This T cell receptor beta chain came from a study of regulatory T cells in long-lasting Graves disease. Across the whole study: For a period under 3 months, newly diagnosed Graves' patients had taken antithyroid drugs.

TCR beta libraries were built with iRepertoire HTBI primers and Arm-PCR of CDR3 regions. TCRdb re-derived calls from the multiplex PCR reads in MiXCR, one entry per CDR3 protein. The sample includes roughly 400,000 distinct CDR3 sequences, around 15% of them seen just once. Study-wide results and caveats: It was peripheral blood alone, not thyroid tissue, that was studied.

This clonotype was detected ten times or more. Its antigen is unknown. Documented time point: newly diagnosed GD, antithyroid drugs for less than 3 months. The TCR library was prepared using RNA isolated from PBMCs. The V gene's germline CDR1 is ENHRY and CDR2 SYGVKD. The CDR3 runs to 15 residues. Trimming removed 2 bases at V and 2 bases at J, with 13 bases between. These data were also filed under a second study, of T cells in Graves' hyperthyroidism and ophthalmopathy. Per that study: Initially, a first-round RT-PCR of the TCR CDR3 employed the HTBI primer set. The majority of expanded thyroid clonotypes above 0.001 also appeared in blood.

The sequencing used peripheral blood mononuclear cells (PBMCs), collected at new diagnosis, from a patient treated with antithyroid drugs. The chain recombines TRBV10-3 with TRBJ2-7; D possibly matches TRBD1 or TRBD2 (6 bases each). The TCR sequence derives from a woman aged 18 to 35 with Graves disease. The CDR3 DNA sequence: TGTGCCATCAGTGAGGCGGGACAAGGGGCCTACGAGCAGTACTTC. Translation: CAISEAGQGAYEQYF.